The 27 T cell receptor beta chains below all came from one sample that was sequenced in a study of T cells in Graves' hyperthyroidism and ophthalmopathy. Amplification of TCR beta CDR3 regions was performed using RNA transcripts as template. The HTBI primer set served for first-round RT-PCR of the TCR CDR3. TCRdb reanalysed the multiplex PCR reads using MiXCR and keeps one entry per CDR3 protein. The data show about 500,000 distinct CDR3 sequences, with around 15% seen just once and about 31% held by the top ten. The sequenced sample was blood. Receptors were obtained from a woman in her twenties or thirties with Graves' ophthalmopathy.

The rearrangement uses TRBV10-3 and TRBJ2-1; 7 positions agree with TRBD2. The CDR3 is 14 residues long. The junction had 2 bases not matched to a gene; V was cut back by 0 bases and J by 6 bases. Germline values: CDR1 ENHRY, CDR2 SYGVKD. The CDR3 here is CAISESLAGNEQFF. Here the CDR3 DNA reads TGTGCCATCAGTGAGTCATTAGCGGGCAATGAGCAGTTCTTC.

This clonotype was seen ten or more times. The chain carries TRBV6-1 and TRBJ2-5; 8 bases agree with TRBD1. Germline loops: CDR1 MNHNS, CDR2 SASEGT. Trimming took 5 bases from V and 2 from J; bases not matched to a gene: 4. This CDR3 spans 14 amino acids. The CDR3 region has the DNA TGTGCCAGCAGTCGGAGGACAGGGCAAGAGACCCAGTACTTC. Residues: CASSRRTGQETQYF.

The rearrangement joins TRBV6-2 or TRBV6-3 to TRBJ2-7; D is possibly TRBD1 (6 bases). The CDR3 consists of 13 residues. Germline-derived CDR1 and CDR2 are MNHEY and SVGEGT. Trimming removed 6 bases at V and 3 bases at J, with 12 bases between. This CDR3 reads CASSSGHGYEQYF. CDR3 nucleotide sequence: TGTGCCAGCAGCTCGGGACACGGCTACGAGCAGTACTTC.

There are a few counts of this clonotype. CDR3 in DNA: TGTGCCAGCGATCGGGGGGACACCGGGGAGCTGTTTTTT. Translated, it gives CASDRGDTGELFF. The chain carries TRBV6-1 and TRBJ2-2, with 7 bases aligning to TRBD2. This CDR3 is 13 amino acids long. The J segment lost 3 bases and the V segment lost 8 bases, leaving 3 bases of the junction unmatched. Germline V CDR1 and CDR2: MNHNS, SASEGT.

This clonotype was observed at least ten times. The rearrangement joins TRBV7-2 to TRBJ2-5, with D tentatively TRBD1 (6 bases). Germline V lookup: CDR1 SGHTA, CDR2 FQGNSA. This CDR3 is 13 amino acids long. Deletions cut 7 bases from V and 10 bases from J, with 19 bases between. The CDR3 region has the DNA TGTGCCAGCACACTAGGTTTTCCGGGACACCAGTACTTC. This encodes CASTLGFPGHQYF.

The V gene is TRBV4-2, the J gene TRBJ1-1; 7 positions agree with TRBD1. The V gene end was trimmed by 0 bases and the J gene end by 1 base; junction bases not matched to a gene: 5. The CDR3 extends over 16 amino acids. CDR1 LGHNA and CDR2 YNFKEQ come from the germline V gene. Written as DNA, the CDR3 is TGTGCCAGCAGCCAAGAAGAGGACAGGTCGAACACTGAAGCTTTCTTT. Its protein product is CASSQEEDRSNTEAFF.

The CDR3 protein is CASSHSGRRETQYF. DNA for the CDR3: TGTGCCAGCAGCCATAGCGGGAGAAGGGAGACCCAGTACTTC. V gene TRBV3-1 combines with J gene TRBJ2-5, with TRBD2 identical over 9 bases. The length of the CDR3 is 14 residues. Per germline, CDR1 LGHDT and CDR2 YNNKEL (reference sequence). J gave up 5 bases and V 3 bases, and 4 bases lay outside the gene matches.

This clonotype showed up many times. The gene calls are TRBV11-2 and TRBJ1-6; a weak D match, TRBD1 (5 bases). Germline V gives CDR1 SGHAT, CDR2 FQNNGV. The CDR3 has 13 residues. The V end lost 4 bases, the J end lost 5 bases, and 6 bases lay between the germline ends. CDR3 protein: CASSSGNNSPLHF. CDR3 DNA sequence: TGTGCCAGCAGCTCAGGGAATAATTCACCCCTCCACTTT. The full variable domain, with the rest looked up from reference TRBV11-2 and TRBJ1-6, is EAGVAQSPRYKIIEKRQSVAFWCNPISGHATLYWYQQILGQGPKLLIQFQNNGVVDDSQLPKDRFSAERLKGVDSTLKIQPAKLEDSAVYLCASSSGNNSPLHFGNGTRLTVT.

In regard to this clonotype: Being one base from a much bigger clone, this may be a read error. The chain couples TRBV27 to TRBJ1-1, with D perhaps matching TRBD1 (6 bases). CDR1 and CDR2 from the germline V gene are MNHEY and SMNVEV (reference sequence). The CDR3 spans 16 residues. V gave up 7 bases and J gave up 0 bases, with 18 bases separating them. CDR3 in amino acids: CASTFRAGAMNTEAFF. The CDR3, as DNA: TGTGCCAGCACCTTCCGGGCAGGGGCCATGAACACTGAAGCTTTCTTT.

This clonotype has a count of ten or more. CDR3 coding DNA: TGTGCCAGCAGTGAGGACAGGGACTCCTACGAGCAGTACTTC. This encodes CASSEDRDSYEQYF. The V gene is TRBV2, the J gene TRBJ2-7; 8 positions match TRBD1. This CDR3 is 14 amino acids long. Germline CDR1 is SNHLY and CDR2 is FYNNEI. Unmatched junction bases numbered 1, after V lost 3 bases and J lost 0 bases.

The V call is TRBV11-2, the J call TRBJ2-7; 11 positions match TRBD2. Germline-derived CDR1 and CDR2 are SGHAT and FQNNGV. V lost 6 bases and J lost 4; bases outside the gene matches: 5. CDR3 length equals 14 residues. As DNA, the CDR3 is TGTGCCAGCAGGGCACTAGCGGGAGATTACGAGCAGTACTTC. Translating gives CASRALAGDYEQYF. Drawing the rest from reference TRBV11-2 and TRBJ2-7, the complete variable domain is EAGVAQSPRYKIIEKRQSVAFWCNPISGHATLYWYQQILGQGPKLLIQFQNNGVVDDSQLPKDRFSAERLKGVDSTLKIQPAKLEDSAVYLCASRALAGDYEQYFGPGTRLTVT.

This clonotype was seen ten or more times. The rearrangement uses TRBV28 and TRBJ1-2; D call uncertain. Trimming took off 7 bases at V and 4 bases at J, with 13 bases between the two ends. The CDR3 contains 13 residues. CDR1 MDHEN and CDR2 SYDVKM come from the germline V gene. The CDR3 region has the DNA TGTGCCAGCACCCCCAAAGTGATCTATGGCTACACCTTC. Translated, it gives CASTPKVIYGYTF.

The chain is built from TRBV6-1 and TRBJ2-7, with 7 positions matching TRBD1. J gave up 1 base and V 3 bases, and 6 bases lay outside the gene matches. The CDR3 extends over 15 amino acids. Germline lookup yields CDR1 MNHNS and CDR2 SASEGT. The CDR3 loop is CASSEPTGPSYEQYF. As DNA, the CDR3 is TGTGCCAGCAGTGAGCCGACAGGGCCTTCCTACGAGCAGTACTTC.

In its sample, this clonotype was seen many times. The J gene is TRBJ2-4, the V gene TRBV5-1; 14 nucleotides line up with TRBD2. After removal of 4 bases from V and 2 bases from J, the junction contained 11 bases not matched to a gene. This CDR3 is built from 19 residues. Germline V gene data show CDR1 as SGHRS and CDR2 as YFSETQ. DNA of the CDR3: TGCGCCAGCAGCCCAACATGGACTAGCGGGAGGTTGACCAAAAACATTCAGTACTTC. Translated: CASSPTWTSGRLTKNIQYF.

This chain joins TRBV18 and TRBJ2-5; D is unresolved. The length of the CDR3 is 13 residues. V lost 0 bases to trimming and J lost 5 bases, with 7 bases between them. The germline V gene encodes CDR1 KGHSH and CDR2 LQKENI. CDR3 nucleotide sequence: TGTGCCAGCTCACCACCGGGTAGGGAGACCCAGTACTTC. Translation gives CASSPPGRETQYF.

The chain joins TRBV11-3 to TRBJ2-6; TRBD1 matches 7 bases. The germline CDR1 and CDR2 sequences are SGHNT and YENEEA. The CDR3 covers 20 residues. With V trimmed by 4 bases and J by 4 bases, 19 bases remained unmatched. The CDR3: CASSSRRNRGGLRGANVLTF. CDR3 coding DNA: TGTGCCAGCAGCTCCCGCCGCAACAGGGGTGGGTTGAGAGGGGCCAACGTCCTGACTTTC.

Ten or more counts support this clonotype. The chain recombines TRBV30 with TRBJ1-2; D not certain. V dropped 4 bases and J dropped 2 bases, with 17 bases sitting between them. CDR1 and CDR2 from the germline V gene are GTSNPN and SVGIG (reference sequence). The CDR3 runs to 15 residues. CDR3 DNA: TGTGCCTGGACCCGTCTAGGGTACAAGAACTATGGCTACACCTTC. Translated, it gives CAWTRLGYKNYGYTF.

Ten or more counts support this clonotype. The chain recombines TRBV20-1 with TRBJ2-7; tentatively, D is TRBD2 (6 bases). V shed 7 bases and J shed 4 bases, with 17 bases lying between them. Germline CDR1 DFQATT, CDR2 SNEGSKA (reference sequence). The CDR3 has 13 residues. In nucleotides, the CDR3 is TGCAGTGGTACCGGGACGGAGGGTTACGAGCAGTACTTC. Translated, it gives CSGTGTEGYEQYF.

This clonotype has ten or more counts. The CDR3 is CASSLTASLDEQFF. The CDR3, as DNA: TGTGCCAGCAGTCTCACCGCGTCACTGGATGAGCAGTTCTTC. The genes are TRBV28 and TRBJ2-1; D gene uncertain. V lost 5 bases, J lost 8 bases, and 16 bases lay in between. There are 14 residues in the CDR3. In germline, CDR1 is MDHEN, CDR2 SYDVKM.

This clonotype was observed a few times. The V call is TRBV7-2, the J call TRBJ1-2; D perhaps matches TRBD1 (5 bases). V was shortened by 0 bases and J by 8 bases, with 16 bases between the two germline ends. There are 15 residues in the CDR3. From germline, CDR1 is SGHTA and CDR2 FQGNSA. The CDR3 DNA reads TGTGCCAGCAGCTTAGCCAGGGAGGATACGCGGGGCTACACCTTC. This translates into CASSLAREDTRGYTF.

In its sample, this clonotype was seen many times. V and J are TRBV28 and TRBJ2-1, with 7 bases identical to TRBD2. This CDR3 contains 16 residues. J was trimmed by 0 bases and V by 5 bases; bases with no gene match: 7. From germline, CDR1 is MDHEN and CDR2 SYDVKM. The CDR3 nucleotides are TGTGCCAGCAGTACAACCGGGGGGAGCTCCTACAATGAGCAGTTCTTC. Translation gives CASSTTGGSSYNEQFF.

Written as DNA, the CDR3 is TGCGCCAGCAGCCAAGAAGACAGGGGAAATTCACCCCTCCACTTT. It is translated as CASSQEDRGNSPLHF. The chain employs TRBV4-3 and TRBJ1-6; 8 nucleotides match TRBD1. Germline V gene lookup returns CDR1 LGHNA and CDR2 YSLEER. The CDR3 spans 15 residues. With V trimmed by 0 bases and J by 7 bases, 2 bases remained unmatched.

This clonotype was found a few times. V and J are TRBV7-9 and TRBJ2-5; D is uncertain. This CDR3 has 11 residues. Germline V lookup: CDR1 SEHNR, CDR2 FQNEAQ (reference sequence). V dropped 6 bases and J dropped 3 bases, with 5 bases sitting between them. CDR3 bases: TGTGCCAGCAGAGTAGAAGAGACCCAGTACTTC. This gives the protein CASRVEETQYF.

Many counts were recorded for this clonotype. The rearrangement uses TRBV7-9 and TRBJ2-3; D gene unclear. V shed 5 bases and J shed 2 bases, with 8 bases lying between them. Germline V CDR1 and CDR2: SEHNR, FQNEAQ (reference sequence). The CDR3 has 13 residues. CDR3 amino acids: CASSPPYTDTQYF. For the CDR3, the DNA is TGTGCCAGCAGCCCCCCATACACAGATACGCAGTATTTT. Full variable domain (outside the CDR3, taken from reference TRBV7-9 and TRBJ2-3): DTGVSQNPRHKITKRGQNVTFRCDPISEHNRLYWYRQTLGQGPEFLTYFQNEAQLEKSRLLSDRFSAERPKGSFSTLEIQRTEQGDSAMYLCASSPPYTDTQYFGPGTRLTVL.

The rearrangement uses TRBV5-6 and TRBJ2-1; 13 nucleotides line up with TRBD2. Germline V lookup: CDR1 SGHDT, CDR2 YYEEEE. V shed 0 bases, J shed 14 bases, and the junction held 2 bases outside the gene matches. This CDR3 is 13 amino acids long. The CDR3 DNA follows: TGTGCCAGCAGCTTGGCCGGGACTAGCGGGGAGTTCTTC. Translated: CASSLAGTSGEFF.

The V and J genes are TRBV6-1 and TRBJ2-1; TRBD1 matches 9 bases. CDR3 size: 17 residues. Germline CDR1 MNHNS, CDR2 SASEGT. With 5 bases clipped from V and 5 bases from J, the junction kept 13 bases outside the gene matches. The CDR3 coding sequence is TGTGCCAGCAGTTCGGGACAGGGTTGGAACACAAACAATGAGCAGTTCTTC. It yields the protein CASSSGQGWNTNNEQFF.

The sample holds a few counts of this clonotype. The gene calls are TRBV20-1 and TRBJ2-2; 15 positions match TRBD2. The ends lost 0 bases at V and 7 bases at J; junction bases unmatched: 3. This CDR3 comprises 16 residues. CDR1 and CDR2 from the germline V gene are DFQATT and SNEGSKA (reference sequence). This chain's CDR3 is CSARDGTSGRNGELFF. DNA for the CDR3: TGCAGTGCTAGAGATGGGACTAGCGGGAGGAACGGGGAGCTGTTTTTT.